What follows describes a single T cell receptor beta chain. The antigen remains undetermined. The data belong to a study of cytomegalovirus exposure and HLA in healthy donors. Across the study: Unique TCRs numbering around 80 million, obtained from HLA-typed donors, made up an early data release.

PCR was performed using 60 Vbeta and 13 Jbeta primers. Sequencing used immunoSEQ multiplex PCR; TCRdb keeps in-frame clones, though not all of them. In total, the table holds tens of thousands of clones. The V end lost 5 bases, the J end lost 6 bases, and 16 bases lay between the germline ends. The CDR3 sequence is 14 residues long. Germline assignment: CDR1 SEHNR and CDR2 FQNEAQ (reference sequence). Findings and caveats of the study: The study found most TCR sequences rare, yet found some public TCRs in many donors. A link between a missense DCLRE1C variant and TCR beta V- and J-gene trimming emerged from a later analysis. Previously analyzed data showed that most TCR beta V segments were productive at a frequency of about 87% or about 30%.

The V gene is TRBV7-9, the J gene TRBJ1-1; no clear D. The specimen was PBMCs. This TCR derives from a young woman in good health and CMV-seropositive. This CDR3 is CASSPRPNPAEAFF. For the CDR3, the DNA is TGTGCCAGCAGCCCTAGGCCCAATCCCGCTGAAGCTTTCTTT.